Each of the 2 T cell receptor beta chains below was sequenced from the same sample in a study of Tregs in tolerant kidney transplant recipients (dated by TCRdb to between 2017 and 2020). Libraries were built with the immunoSEQ multiplex PCR assay. Here the immuneACCESS table is served through TCRdb, limited to in-frame sequences with V and J called. Missing clones are a known gap in these copies; in checked studies unresolved V genes cover under half, and the rest lacks a known reason. In all, the sample holds approximately 90,000 clones, and 90% to 95% of those were seen once. Jointly, the top ten make up roughly 5% of the sample. Sequencing was done on a sample of CD8+ T cells from blood. The receptors shown here come from a human donor in good health.

This rearrangement joins TRBV9 to TRBJ1-6; D remains unclear. V lost 4 bases to trimming and J lost 14 bases, with 22 bases between them. Per the germline V gene, CDR1 is SGDLS and CDR2 is YYNGEE. The CDR3 has 15 amino acids. The CDR3 coding sequence is TGTGCCAGCAGCCCTGTACCTCGTGGGTCAGTCTCCCTCCACTTT. It codes for CASSPVPRGSVSLHF.

V and J are TRBV6-4 and TRBJ2-3, with 14 positions matching TRBD2. Trimming removed 0 bases from V and 5 bases from J; junction bases left unmatched: 4. Germline assignment: CDR1 MRHNA and CDR2 SNTAGT. The CDR3 is 17 residues long. The CDR3 region is CASSDSTSGGAEDTQYF. The CDR3 region has the DNA TGTGCCAGCAGTGACTCGACTAGCGGGGGGGCAGAAGATACGCAGTATTTT.